This TCR beta chain was captured by sequencing in a study of T cell repertoires in ileal Crohn's disease. Study-wide points: High-frequency clones were more common in sorted CD8 than CD4 cells. Clonal expansions were more frequent in active smokers than non-smokers at surgery. Every patient over 26.8% clonality showed endoscopic recurrence.

This table comes from immunoSEQ multiplex PCR, and its TCRdb copy is limited to in-frame clones, with some not included. The sample yields 5,500 to 7,000 clones, 85% to 90% seen once. Germline lookup yields CDR1 MDHEN and CDR2 SYDVKM. The CDR3 contains 15 residues. V gave up 5 bases and J gave up 2 bases, with 13 bases separating them. The sorted cells were lamina propria lymphocytes from surgical specimens, first isolated by density gradient. Points on this clone: Its antigen is still unknown.

The material sequenced was CD4+ T cells from ileum. The receptor was derived from an adult with Crohn's disease. Some clones in this sample may be carry-over from other donors' samples. J is TRBJ1-3 and V is TRBV28; D is ambiguous. CDR3 sequence reads: CASSPRESAGNTIYF. Written as DNA, the CDR3 is TGTGCCAGCAGTCCTCGGGAATCAGCTGGAAACACCATATATTTT.